These T cell receptor beta chains were read from a single sample in a study of blood T cell repertoires in COVID-19. Measured with immunoSEQ multiplex PCR; TCRdb has only the in-frame clones, and not every one. The sample carries about 140,000 clones, 80% to 90% recorded once. The specimen sequenced was peripheral blood. All receptors derive from a woman between 50 and 59 years old with acute or convalescent COVID-19. The CDR3 runs from the conserved cysteine through the conserved F or W. A D gene is named only where the DNA matches it firmly. Size is stated for part of the rows, as once, few or many counts, or as a class when the clone is expanded.

j_gene | d_gene | abundance | v_gene | CDR3nt | CDR3aa
TRBJ1-5 | - | - | TRBV2 | TGTGCCAGCAGTGAACCGAATCAGCCCCAGCATTTT | CASSEPNQPQHF
TRBJ1-2 | TRBD1 | few | TRBV28 | TGTGCCAGCCGGGACAGTGATGGCTATGGCTACACCTTC | CASRDSDGYGYTF
TRBJ2-7 | - | - | TRBV5-8 | TGTGCCAGCAGCTTGGAGGCAGGGTATGACGAGCAGTACTTC | CASSLEAGYDEQYF
TRBJ2-7 | - | - | TRBV11-2 | TGTGCCAGCAGCCCTGACAGGCTACGCTACGAGCAGTACTTC | CASSPDRLRYEQYF
TRBJ1-6 | - | - | TRBV28 | TGTGCCAGCAGGAGTCGGACAGATTATAATTCACCCCTCCACTTT | CASRSRTDYNSPLHF
TRBJ2-2 | - | - | TRBV28 | TGTGCCAGCAGATTCTCTGCCGGGGAGCTGTTTTTT | CASRFSAGELFF
TRBJ2-3 | TRBD2 | - | TRBV9 | TGTGCCAGCAGCGCCGATACTAGCGGTTATACAGATACGCAGTATTTT | CASSADTSGYTDTQYF
TRBJ1-5 | - | - | TRBV3-1/TRBV3-2 | TGTGCCAGCAGCCTTTCTAATAGCAATCAGCCCCAGCATTTT | CASSLSNSNQPQHF
TRBJ1-2 | - | - | TRBV5-6 | TGTGCCAGCAGCTCGACAGATTATGGCTACACCTTC | CASSSTDYGYTF
TRBJ1-1 | - | few | TRBV6-2/TRBV6-3 | TGTGCCAGCAGTCCCCCGAATCCGGGAGAAGCTTTCTTT | CASSPPNPGEAFF
TRBJ2-1 | TRBD2 | - | TRBV19 | TGTGCCAGTACCCCGGGAGGATCCTGGAATGAGCAGTTCTTC | CASTPGGSWNEQFF
TRBJ2-5 | TRBD2 | - | TRBV12-3/TRBV12-4 | TGTGCCAGCCAAACCGGCTCCGGGAGGCCCCAGTACTTC | CASQTGSGRPQYF
TRBJ1-5 | - | - | TRBV11-1 | TGTGCCAGCAGCTTGGGCGAACATCAGCCCCAGCATTTT | CASSLGEHQPQHF
TRBJ1-2 | TRBD1 | - | TRBV5-6 | TGTGCCAGCAGCTTAGGGCGACAGGGGCCTAACTATGGCTACACCTTC | CASSLGRQGPNYGYTF
TRBJ2-7 | - | - | TRBV11-2 | TGTGCCAGCAGCTTAGGGCACACAGTCTACGAGCAGTACTTC | CASSLGHTVYEQYF
TRBJ2-1 | - | - | TRBV10-1 | TGCGCCAGCAGTGAGCGGCAGGGCTCCTACAATGAGCAGTTCTTC | CASSERQGSYNEQFF
TRBJ2-7 | - | once | TRBV12-5 | TGTGCTAGTGGCGACCAAGTCGGGGCAGGGGTCTACGAGCAGTACTTC | CASGDQVGAGVYEQYF
TRBJ1-2 | TRBD1 | - | TRBV25-1 | TGTGCCAGCAGTGAGTCAGGGGGCGACGGCTACACCTTC | CASSESGGDGYTF
TRBJ1-2 | TRBD1 | - | TRBV3-1/TRBV3-2 | TGTGCCAGCAGCGCTTTTCTGGGGCAGGGGGAGGATGGCTACACCTTC | CASSAFLGQGEDGYTF
TRBJ1-1 | TRBD1 | - | TRBV7-9 | TGTGCCAGCAGCTCCGTGGGACAGATTAACACTGAAGCTTTCTTT | CASSSVGQINTEAFF
TRBJ2-3 | TRBD2 | once | TRBV4-2 | TGTGCCAGCAGCCAAGCGGGGGGGCTACCAGATACGCAGTATTTT | CASSQAGGLPDTQYF
TRBJ2-7 | - | - | TRBV2 | TGTGCCAGCGGAGGGGCTCGCGAGCAGTACTTC | CASGGAREQYF
TRBJ2-2 | TRBD1 | - | TRBV4-2 | TGTGCCAGCAGCCAAGATTTCGGGACAGCGACCACCGGGGAGCTGTTTTTT | CASSQDFGTATTGELFF
TRBJ1-2 | TRBD1 | - | TRBV6-1 | TGTGCCAGCAGTGCAACGGCTACCGGGACAGGGGCCGATTACCGCGGGGGCTACACCTTC | CASSATATGTGADYRGGYTF
TRBJ2-6 | - | - | TRBV9 | TGTGCCAGCAGCCCCTGGGCTCTCAGCTCTGGGGCCAACGTCCTGACTTTC | CASSPWALSSGANVLTF
TRBJ1-2 | - | - | TRBV30 | TGTGCCCTGAGTCCCAGTGCAGGGGGCTACACCTTC | CALSPSAGGYTF
TRBJ1-4 | - | once | TRBV29-1 | TGCAGCGTTGAATCTAGGGGCAACTCTAATGAAAAACTGTTTTTT | CSVESRGNSNEKLFF
TRBJ1-6 | - | - | TRBV9 | TGTGCCAGCAGTCACCCGGCGGGCTCCTATAATTCACCCCTCCACTTT | CASSHPAGSYNSPLHF
TRBJ2-3 | - | - | TRBV9 | TGTGCCAGCAGCTTGGCCTTAGATACGCAGTATTTT | CASSLALDTQYF
TRBJ2-7 | TRBD1 | - | TRBV28 | TGTGCCAGCAGCCCACCCCGGGACAGGACCGAGCAGTACTTC | CASSPPRDRTEQYF
TRBJ1-5 | - | - | TRBV5-4 | TGTGCCAGCAGCTTGGCAGGGGTCAATCAGCCCCAGCATTTT | CASSLAGVNQPQHF
TRBJ2-7 | - | - | TRBV28 | TGTGCCAGCACCCATAGCGTCAACTACGAGCAGTACTTC | CASTHSVNYEQYF
TRBJ1-2 | - | few | TRBV12-3/TRBV12-4 | TGTGCCTGCACCCCGACAGCTAACTATGGCTACACCTTC | CACTPTANYGYTF
TRBJ1-1 | TRBD1 | - | TRBV5-6 | TGTGCCAGCAGCTCCATTATACCGGGACAGGGGGCGCGGGTAGCTTTCTTT | CASSSIIPGQGARVAFF
TRBJ2-3 | - | - | TRBV10-3 | TGTGCCATCAGTGCGGACAGTAGCACAGATACGCAGTATTTT | CAISADSSTDTQYF
TRBJ2-1 | - | - | TRBV28 | TGTGCCAGCAGCCGCGGGACCACCTACAATGAGCAGTTCTTC | CASSRGTTYNEQFF
TRBJ2-1 | TRBD2 | - | TRBV27 | TGTGCCAGCAGCCCCGAATTTAGCGGGGATGAGCAGTTCTTC | CASSPEFSGDEQFF
TRBJ1-2 | - | - | TRBV28 | TGTGCCAGCAGTTCGAGGGCAGGGGTCTATGGCTACACCTTC | CASSSRAGVYGYTF
TRBJ1-4 | - | - | TRBV6-1 | TGTGCCAGCAGTGAAGCTGGCGCCCGGGGGTTTTTT | CASSEAGARGFF
TRBJ2-5 | TRBD2 | - | TRBV19 | TGTGCCAGTAGTCTCAAACGTAGCGGGGGATTTAAAGAGACCCAGTACTTC | CASSLKRSGGFKETQYF
TRBJ2-6 | - | - | TRBV9 | TGTGCCAGCAGCGTAGATCTCAGTTACTCTGGGGCCAACGTCCTGACTTTC | CASSVDLSYSGANVLTF
TRBJ2-1 | TRBD2 | - | TRBV19 | TGTGCCAGTAGTATAGCAACGAGACTAGCGGGAGTGAATGAGCAGTTCTTC | CASSIATRLAGVNEQFF
TRBJ2-1 | TRBD1 | - | TRBV11-2 | TGTGCCAGCAGCTTAGTCGGACAGGGCCCGAGCTCCTACAATGAGCAGTTCTTC | CASSLVGQGPSSYNEQFF
TRBJ2-7 | TRBD1 | - | TRBV3-1/TRBV3-2 | TGTGCCAGCAGCTATCCCGGGACAGGCTCCTACGAGCAGTACTTC | CASSYPGTGSYEQYF
TRBJ2-7 | - | - | TRBV2 | TGTGCCAGCGGCCCAGGGTACCCTCCCTACGAGCAGTACTTC | CASGPGYPPYEQYF
TRBJ1-4 | - | once | TRBV4-2 | TGTGCCAGCAGCCAAGAGTCTTTGGGGGGTAGTTATGAAAAACTGTTTTTT | CASSQESLGGSYEKLFF
TRBJ2-2 | - | - | TRBV18 | TGTGCCAGCTCATTCCCAGTTGGCGGGGAGCTGTTTTTT | CASSFPVGGELFF
TRBJ2-7 | TRBD2 | - | TRBV27 | TGTGCCAGCAGATCCCTAGCGGGGGGCTACGAGCAGTACTTC | CASRSLAGGYEQYF